The source of this T cell receptor (beta chain) is a study of control samples from healthy donors and cancer patients. The CDR3 runs 14 residues. CDR1 is MNHEY, CDR2 SVGEGT, per germline. J was trimmed by 7 bases and V by 4 bases; bases with no gene match: 8. The assay was immunoSEQ multiplex PCR, and TCRdb's table has in-frame clones only and misses some. The sample includes some 140,000 clones, 85% to 95% of them seen just once. The chain joins TRBV6-2 or TRBV6-3 to TRBJ1-2; 8 positions match TRBD1. What was sequenced was PBMCs. The TCR sequence derives from a man aged 60-69 years with colorectal cancer. The CDR3: CASSSHAGTGGYTF. Written as DNA, the CDR3 is TGTGCCAGCAGTTCTCACGCTGGGACAGGTGGCTACACCTTC.